This record covers a single T cell receptor (beta chain). Its specificity is not known. The data originate from a study of a mutant IDH1 vaccine in newly diagnosed glioma. Time point reported: week 23, last vaccination. In the vaccine, a single dose held 300 ug of the mutant IDH1 20-mer peptide, along with topical imiquimod. Those who donated had recent WHO grade 3 or 4 IDH1-mutant, ATRX-lost astrocytomas. Trimming stripped 1 base from V and 2 bases from J, with 8 bases between. CDR1 is SGHVS, CDR2 FQNEAQ, per germline. This CDR3 is built from 14 residues. The protocol was immunoSEQ multiplex PCR, while the TCRdb copy is restricted to in-frame clones and leaves out a portion. The sample includes about 56,000 clones, around 86% of them seen just once.

This clonotype was obtained from a man aged 40-55 years with glioma. The sample was PBMCs, taken from a glioma patient whose treatment included an IDH1 peptide vaccine. The chain employs TRBV7-8 and TRBJ2-5; no clear D gene. The CDR3 DNA sequence: TGTGCCAGCAGCTTAGGTGGGGATCAAGAGACCCAGTACTTC. Residues: CASSLGGDQETQYF.